The 23 T cell receptor beta chains given below trace back to one sample, sequenced in a study of early T cells in non-severe SARS-CoV-2 infection. Each CDR3 protein gets one entry after TCRdb re-called the 5' RACE reads with MiXCR. Altogether 27,000 or so distinct CDR3 sequences are present, roughly 4.5% being singletons, with the ten largest covering over 10%. Sequencing used whole blood. All receptors come from an adult who was a healthcare worker with PCR-confirmed SARS-CoV-2 infection or an uninfected control (not recorded which).

This clonotype was detected ten times or more. The V gene is TRBV19, the J gene TRBJ2-3; D might be TRBD1 (5 bases). Deletions cut 4 bases from V and 2 bases from J, with 16 bases between. The CDR3 is 16 amino acids. Germline V gives CDR1 LNHDA, CDR2 SQIVND (reference sequence). CDR3 nucleotides: TGTGCCAGTAGTAATACAGGCAGTCTTCACACAGATACGCAGTATTTT. It encodes CASSNTGSLHTDTQYF.

This clonotype has ten or more counts. The V and J genes are TRBV12-3 or TRBV12-4 and TRBJ2-1; D is unclear. The CDR3 has 11 residues. V lost 3 bases, J lost 9 bases, and 6 bases lay in between. The CDR3 DNA reads TGTGCCAGCAGTTTCAGTGCTGAGCAGTTCTTC. This gives the protein CASSFSAEQFF.

This clonotype was seen ten or more times. This chain uses TRBV28 with TRBJ1-2; 9 bases line up with TRBD1. The V and J ends lost 4 bases and 4 bases, in that order; junction bases with no gene match: 13. The germline gives CDR1 MDHEN, CDR2 SYDVKM. This CDR3 has 17 amino acids. CDR3 sequence (DNA): TGTGCCAGCAGTTCGCCGGGACAGGGTCAAGGGGGCTATGGCTACACCTTC. Amino acids: CASSSPGQGQGGYGYTF.

This clonotype has a count of ten or more. This sequence joins TRBV7-8 and TRBJ2-2; 9 positions match TRBD2. This CDR3 is built from 16 residues. With V trimmed by 4 bases and J by 1 base, 4 bases remained unmatched. In germline, CDR1 is SGHVS, CDR2 FQNEAQ. CDR3 DNA: TGTGCCAGCAGCTGGGGGACTAGCAGGAACACCGGGGAGCTGTTTTTT. Its protein is CASSWGTSRNTGELFF.

This clonotype has at least ten counts. The chain links TRBV7-2 to TRBJ2-1, with D perhaps TRBD2 (6 bases). Germline V gene lookup returns CDR1 SGHTA and CDR2 FQGNSA. This CDR3 has 15 residues. Trimming pared 3 bases from V and 0 bases from J, leaving 9 bases between. This CDR3 is CASSFGEASYNEQFF. Written as DNA, the CDR3 is TGTGCCAGCAGCTTTGGGGAGGCCTCCTACAATGAGCAGTTCTTC.

This clonotype was detected a few times. The chain recombines TRBV29-1 with TRBJ1-5; D perhaps matches TRBD1 (6 bases). The V end lost 4 bases, the J end lost 7 bases, and 17 bases lay between the germline ends. The germline CDR1 and CDR2 sequences are SQVTM and ANQGSEA. The CDR3 loop spans 14 amino acids. The CDR3 reads CSVAIGGEGQPQHF. CDR3 coding DNA: TGCAGCGTTGCCATCGGGGGCGAAGGACAGCCCCAGCATTTT.

In its sample, this clonotype ranks as medium-sized (0.01 to 0.1%). The chain joins TRBV19 to TRBJ2-1; D assignment may be TRBD1 or TRBD2 (5 bases each). Trimming cost V 5 bases and J 9 bases, with 17 bases left between them. CDR3 size: 14 residues. Germline CDR1 is LNHDA and CDR2 is SQIVND (reference sequence). The chain's CDR3 is CASSAPGAFSEQFF. CDR3 coding DNA: TGTGCCAGTAGTGCCCCCGGGGCGTTTAGTGAGCAGTTCTTC. Full variable domain (rest looked up from reference TRBV19 and TRBJ2-1): DGGITQSPKYLFRKEGQNVTLSCEQNLNHDAMYWYRQDPGQGLRLIYYSQIVNDFQKGDIAEGYSVSREKKESFPLTVTSAQKNPTAFYLCASSAPGAFSEQFFGPGTRLTVL.

This clonotype was seen ten or more times. The V call is TRBV29-1, the J call TRBJ2-7; 9 nucleotides match TRBD1. V lost 7 bases to trimming and J lost 4 bases; unmatched junction nucleotides: 11. The CDR3 consists of 14 residues. Germline CDR1 and CDR2: SQVTM and ANQGSEA. CDR3 bases: TGCAGCGCCAACCGAGGCGACAGGGGGTACGAGCAGTACTTC. Residues: CSANRGDRGYEQYF.

This clonotype was seen repeatedly, ten times or more. V is TRBV5-5 and J is TRBJ2-1; possibly TRBD2 for D (5 bases). This CDR3 spans 13 amino acids. Trimming removed 2 bases at V and 5 bases at J, with 8 bases between. The germline V gene encodes CDR1 SGHKS and CDR2 YYEKEE (reference sequence). CDR3 sequence (DNA): TGTGCCAGCAGCTTCCCCGGGGACAATGAGCAGTTCTTC. Residues: CASSFPGDNEQFF.

There are many counts of this clonotype. CDR3 sequence reads: CASSRGADYGYTF. The CDR3 DNA reads as TGTGCCAGCTCACGGGGCGCCGACTATGGCTACACCTTC. The rearrangement links TRBV18 to TRBJ1-2; possible D gene TRBD1, 5 bases. CDR1 KGHSH and CDR2 LQKENI come from the germline V gene. The CDR3 spans 13 residues. V was clipped by 4 bases and J by 3 bases, with 9 bases between them.

This clonotype has at least ten counts. The rearrangement links TRBV28 to TRBJ1-1; D not certain. CDR3 length: 12 residues. CDR1 is MDHEN and CDR2 is SYDVKM in the germline V gene. The germline V and J ends were trimmed by 2 bases and 14 bases, with 15 bases remaining between them. The CDR3 DNA reads as TGTGCCAGCAGTTTAATGGGCAGCCCGTCATTCTTT. Translation gives CASSLMGSPSFF.

This clonotype was detected many times. The chain combines TRBV20-1 with TRBJ2-1, with 10 bases lining up with TRBD2. Germline V gene sequence: CDR1 DFQATT, CDR2 SNEGSKA (reference sequence). The junction had 15 bases not matched to a gene; V was cut back by 4 bases and J by 9 bases. The CDR3 has 16 amino acids. The CDR3 loop reads CSAIQASGSGGSEQFF. The CDR3 region has the DNA TGCAGTGCTATACAAGCTAGCGGGAGTGGTGGCAGTGAGCAGTTCTTC.

There are many counts of this clonotype. This chain uses TRBV18 with TRBJ2-7; TRBD2 aligns across 10 bases. CDR3 size: 16 residues. Germline V gene sequence: CDR1 KGHSH, CDR2 LQKENI. V lost 2 bases to trimming and J lost 2 bases; unmatched junction nucleotides: 6. In DNA form, the CDR3 reads TGTGCCAGCTCACCAGGGCTAGCGGGGGACCCCTACGAGCAGTACTTC. This codes for CASSPGLAGDPYEQYF. The full variable domain, with the rest looked up from reference TRBV18 and TRBJ2-7, is NAGVMQNPRHLVRRRGQEARLRCSPMKGHSHVYWYRQLPEEGLKFMVYLQKENIIDESGMPKERFSAEFPKEGPSILRIQQVVRGDSAAYFCASSPGLAGDPYEQYFGPGTRLTVT.

Ten or more counts support this clonotype. The rearrangement links TRBV11-3 to TRBJ2-3, with TRBD2 as a possible D gene (6 bases). CDR1 and CDR2 (germline): SGHNT, YENEEA. There are 14 residues in the CDR3. V lost 5 bases and J 4 bases, leaving 13 bases between the germline ends. Here the CDR3 DNA reads TGTGCCAGCAGCCGCGGCGGGGTGGCAGATACGCAGTATTTT. It specifies CASSRGGVADTQYF.

This clonotype was found many times. V is TRBV7-8 and J is TRBJ2-2, with 8 bases lining up with TRBD2. This CDR3 region has 16 residues. Trimming at V came to 3 bases and at J to 1 base, leaving 4 bases not matched to a gene. Germline CDR1 reads SGHVS; CDR2 reads FQNEAQ. In nucleotides, the CDR3 is TGTGCCAGCAGCTTTTTCCGGGAGGGGAACACCGGGGAGCTGTTTTTT. It specifies CASSFFREGNTGELFF.

This clonotype came up many times. V and J are TRBV28 and TRBJ1-2; TRBD1 might be the D (5 bases). Trimming pared 11 bases from V and 7 bases from J, leaving 20 bases between. The germline V gene encodes CDR1 MDHEN and CDR2 SYDVKM. There are 13 residues in the CDR3. The CDR3 loop reads CAGRGSSYGGYTF. In DNA form, the CDR3 reads TGTGCCGGAAGGGGCTCTTCATACGGTGGCTACACCTTC.

This chain links TRBV12-5 with TRBJ1-5; D is unclear. Germline values: CDR1 LGHNT, CDR2 FRNRAP. This CDR3 is 13 amino acids long. Trimming pared 6 bases from V and 5 bases from J, leaving 11 bases between. In DNA form, the CDR3 reads TGTGCTAGTGGCTCCTCGACCGATCAGCCCCAGCATTTT. It yields the protein CASGSSTDQPQHF.

This clonotype occurred many times. This chain uses TRBV12-3 or TRBV12-4 with TRBJ1-2; D may be TRBD1 (5 bases). The CDR3 runs to 14 residues. Trimming stripped 3 bases from V and 4 bases from J, with 12 bases between. The CDR3 here is CASSFGVGPYGYTF. DNA of the CDR3: TGTGCCAGCAGTTTCGGGGTGGGGCCCTATGGCTACACCTTC.

This clonotype was found a few times. The chain uses TRBV28 and TRBJ2-3, with 7 positions matching TRBD1. This CDR3 is built from 15 residues. CDR1 is MDHEN and CDR2 is SYDVKM in the germline V gene. V shed 5 bases, J shed 2 bases, and the junction held 7 bases outside the gene matches. Here the CDR3 reads CASSPGQAHTDTQYF. The DNA for the CDR3 is TGTGCCAGCAGTCCTGGACAGGCGCACACAGATACGCAGTATTTT.

This clonotype has a handful of counts. V is TRBV7-2 and J is TRBJ2-7; D is possibly TRBD1 (5 bases). Germline V gives CDR1 SGHTA, CDR2 FQGNSA. The CDR3 runs to 15 residues. V dropped 5 bases and J dropped 6 bases, with 20 bases sitting between them. Written as DNA, the CDR3 is TGTGCCAGCAGCCCGAAGGGGCCCCAGAATGGCGAGCAGTACTTC. Its protein is CASSPKGPQNGEQYF.

This clonotype was counted ten times or more. The rearrangement uses TRBV7-6 and TRBJ2-7; D unclear. The V gene's germline CDR1 is SGHVS and CDR2 FNYEAQ. V was trimmed by 1 base and J by 0 bases, leaving 10 bases between them. This CDR3 is built from 15 residues. The CDR3: CASSLDLGFSYEQYF. DNA of the CDR3: TGTGCCAGCAGCTTAGACTTAGGGTTCTCCTACGAGCAGTACTTC.

This clonotype was seen more than once but under ten times. This rearrangement joins TRBV6-2 or TRBV6-3 to TRBJ2-1; tentative D call: TRBD2 (5 bases). V was shortened by 6 bases and J by 5 bases, with 11 bases between the two germline ends. The CDR3 spans 13 residues. CDR1 and CDR2 (germline): MNHEY, SVGEGT. The CDR3 protein is CASRDPADNEQFF. DNA for the CDR3: TGTGCCAGCAGAGATCCAGCGGACAATGAGCAGTTCTTC.

This clonotype was seen many times. The rearrangement joins TRBV6-5 to TRBJ2-2; TRBD2 aligns across 10 bases. Looked up from germline, CDR1 is MNHEY and CDR2 is SVGAGI. With 6 bases clipped from V and 6 bases from J, the junction kept 7 bases outside the gene matches. The CDR3 has 15 amino acids. The CDR3 DNA reads TGTGCCAGCAGCTCGCTTACTAGCGGGGCCGGGGAGCTGTTTTTT. Translation: CASSSLTSGAGELFF.